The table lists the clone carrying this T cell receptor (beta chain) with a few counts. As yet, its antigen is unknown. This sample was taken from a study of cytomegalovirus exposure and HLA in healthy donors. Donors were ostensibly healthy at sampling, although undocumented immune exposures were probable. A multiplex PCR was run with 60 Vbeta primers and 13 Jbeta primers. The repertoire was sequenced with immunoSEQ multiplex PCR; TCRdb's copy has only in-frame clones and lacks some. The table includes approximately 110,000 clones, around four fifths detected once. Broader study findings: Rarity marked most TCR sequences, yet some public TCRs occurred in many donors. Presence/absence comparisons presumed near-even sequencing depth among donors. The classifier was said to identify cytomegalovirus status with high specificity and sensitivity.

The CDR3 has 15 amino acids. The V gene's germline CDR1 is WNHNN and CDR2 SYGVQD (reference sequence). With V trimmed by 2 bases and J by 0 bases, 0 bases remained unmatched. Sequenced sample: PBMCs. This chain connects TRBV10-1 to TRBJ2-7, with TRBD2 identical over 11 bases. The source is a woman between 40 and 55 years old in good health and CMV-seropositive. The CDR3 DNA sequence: TGCGCCAGCAGTGAGGGACTAGCGGGCTCCTACGAGCAGTACTTC. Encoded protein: CASSEGLAGSYEQYF.